The 11 T cell receptor beta chains presented below share a single source sample, sequenced in a study of cytomegalovirus exposure and HLA in healthy donors (dated by TCRdb to about 2017). The library was built by means of the immunoSEQ multiplex PCR assay. Held by TCRdb, this immuneACCESS table contains in-frame sequences only and omits some clones. Under half of the omission traces to an unresolved V gene where checked; the cause of the rest is unknown. A total of 150,000 or so clones appear in this sample, 65% to 90% of them only once. The ten top clones hold 20% to 25% of the sample. Sequencing used PBMCs. Receptors originate from a man between 18 and 35 years old in good health and CMV-seropositive.

The chain is built from TRBV7-2 and TRBJ2-7, with 8 positions matching TRBD2. In germline, CDR1 is SGHTA, CDR2 FQGNSA. The CDR3 totals 14 residues. The V and J ends lost 1 base and 2 bases, in that order; junction bases with no gene match: 1. In DNA form, the CDR3 reads TGTGCCAGCAGCTTAGGAGCGGGGGCCTACGAGCAGTACTTC. Encoded protein: CASSLGAGAYEQYF. Full variable domain (outside the CDR3, taken from reference TRBV7-2 and TRBJ2-7): GAGVSQSPSNKVTEKGKDVELRCDPISGHTALYWYRQSLGQGLEFLIYFQGNSAPDKSGLPSDRFSAERTGGSVSTLTIQRTQQEDSAVYLCASSLGAGAYEQYFGPGTRLTVT.

The chain links TRBV7-9 to TRBJ1-1; D gene unclear. Germline CDR1 reads SEHNR; CDR2 reads FQNEAQ (reference sequence). Trimming shortened V by 1 base and J by 6 bases, and 6 bases separated the two germline ends. The CDR3 extends over 12 amino acids. Here the CDR3 DNA reads TGTGCCAGCAGCTTAGGAACACCTGAAGCTTTCTTT. Protein: CASSLGTPEAFF.

The V gene is TRBV7-8, the J gene TRBJ2-7; D gene ambiguous. From germline, CDR1 is SGHVS and CDR2 FQNEAQ. This CDR3 region has 14 residues. The V and J ends lost 1 base and 2 bases respectively, with 9 bases between them. CDR3 region: CASSLGRPPYEQYF. The CDR3 DNA follows: TGTGCCAGCAGCTTAGGGCGGCCCCCCTACGAGCAGTACTTC.

The V call is TRBV27, the J call TRBJ2-3, with TRBD2 matching over 7 bases. The CDR3 runs to 14 residues. CDR1 is MNHEY and CDR2 is SMNVEV in the germline V gene (reference sequence). J was trimmed by 1 base and V by 2 bases; bases with no gene match: 0. The CDR3 coding sequence is TGTGCCAGCAGTTTAGCGGGGGGCACAGATACGCAGTATTTT. This translates into CASSLAGGTDTQYF.

This clone was seen only a few times. V is TRBV6-5 and J is TRBJ1-2; D call uncertain. Germline V lookup: CDR1 MNHEY, CDR2 SVGAGI. The ends were cut back, 6 bases at V and 2 bases at J, with 4 bases in the middle. The CDR3 extends over 11 amino acids. The chain's CDR3 is CASRQNYGYTF. In DNA form, the CDR3 reads TGTGCCAGCAGACAGAACTATGGCTACACCTTC.

The chain has TRBV4-2 and TRBJ2-3, with D possibly being TRBD1 (5 bases). The CDR3 has 12 amino acids. Germline V gene lookup returns CDR1 LGHNA and CDR2 YNFKEQ. V lost 3 bases and J 12 bases, leaving 13 bases between the germline ends. In DNA, the CDR3 is TGTGCCAGCAGCCACGGCACAGGTTACCAGTATTTT. This sequence encodes CASSHGTGYQYF.

The chain has TRBV7-9 and TRBJ1-3, with a tentative D call TRBD1 (5 bases). The V gene's germline CDR1 is SEHNR and CDR2 FQNEAQ (reference sequence). Between the trimmed V and J ends, which lost 5 bases and 0 bases, there was a span of 14 bases. The CDR3 length is 16 residues. The CDR3: CASSRWGGDSGNTIYF. As DNA, the CDR3 is TGTGCCAGCAGCCGGTGGGGAGGGGACTCTGGAAACACCATATATTTT.

The chain recombines TRBV7-3 with TRBJ2-1; 15 bases line up with TRBD2. V dropped 3 bases and J dropped 8; count of bases not matched to a gene: 5. CDR3 size: 16 residues. Germline-derived CDR1 and CDR2 are SGHTA and FQGTGA. This CDR3 reads CASSFGLAGGAHEQFF. The CDR3 nucleotides read TGTGCCAGCAGCTTTGGACTAGCGGGAGGGGCCCATGAGCAGTTCTTC.

This clone was found a few times. The genes are TRBV7-9 and TRBJ1-1; the D gene is possibly TRBD1 (5 bases). CDR1 is SEHNR and CDR2 is FQNEAQ in the germline V gene (reference sequence). The CDR3 length is 14 residues. V was cut by 4 bases and J by 10 bases, with 19 bases left in between. The CDR3 protein is CASSSLPGGERAFF. CDR3 nucleotides: TGTGCCAGCAGCTCTCTCCCGGGGGGGGAGAGAGCTTTCTTT.

The chain has TRBV11-2 and TRBJ2-2, with 11 nucleotides matching TRBD2. V lost 3 bases, J lost 3 bases, and 0 bases stayed unmatched. CDR3 length: 15 amino acids. Germline V CDR1 and CDR2: SGHAT, FQNNGV. CDR3: CASSFSGGDTGELFF. The DNA of the CDR3 is TGTGCCAGCAGCTTTAGCGGGGGGGACACCGGGGAGCTGTTTTTT.

The V gene is TRBV5-1, the J gene TRBJ2-5; D gene ambiguous. CDR3 length: 12 amino acids. Germline assignment: CDR1 SGHRS and CDR2 YFSETQ. V lost 1 base and J lost 5, with 6 bases in between. CDR3 sequence reads: CASSLTLETQYF. For the CDR3, the DNA is TGCGCCAGCAGCTTGACTCTCGAGACCCAGTACTTC.